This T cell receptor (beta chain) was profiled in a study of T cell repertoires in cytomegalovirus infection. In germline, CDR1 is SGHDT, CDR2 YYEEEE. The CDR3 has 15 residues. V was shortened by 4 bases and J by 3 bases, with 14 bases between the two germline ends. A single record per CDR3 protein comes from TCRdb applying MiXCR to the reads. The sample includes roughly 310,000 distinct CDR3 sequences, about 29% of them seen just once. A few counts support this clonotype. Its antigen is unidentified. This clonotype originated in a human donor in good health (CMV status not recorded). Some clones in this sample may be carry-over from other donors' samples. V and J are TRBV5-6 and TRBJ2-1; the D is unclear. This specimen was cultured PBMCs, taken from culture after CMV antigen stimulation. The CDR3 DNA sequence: TGTGCCAGCAGCGCCCGTGGTCTTCTCTACAATGAGCAGTTCTTC. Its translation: CASSARGLLYNEQFF.